What follows describes a single T cell receptor beta chain. Its specificity is unknown. V gave up 4 bases and J gave up 5 bases; unmatched junction bases: 8. CDR3 size: 15 residues. Germline-derived CDR1 and CDR2 are SGHRS and YFSETQ. Using immunoSEQ multiplex PCR, the repertoire was profiled, and TCRdb retains in-frame clones only, with some absent. The data contain 130,000 or so clones, roughly 90% of them seen just once; the ten biggest clones take up more than 10%. The source of the sample is a study of radiation and T cells in renal cell carcinoma. Study outcomes and limitations: Without pretreatment biopsies, baseline tumor clonotype presence was undetermined.

Indicated time point: baseline pretreatment blood. Stated treatment: 15 Gy SBRT to primary tumor, nephrectomy 4 weeks later. Clear cell pathology was present in this patient's renal cell carcinoma. The clonotype comes from a woman aged 50 to 65 with renal cell carcinoma. The sequenced sample was blood, obtained from a patient whose treatment included radiotherapy and nephrectomy. The chain couples TRBV5-1 to TRBJ2-1; TRBD2 aligns across 8 bases. CDR3 sequence reads: CASSPTSGVNNEQFF. The CDR3 DNA is TGCGCCAGCAGCCCAACTAGCGGCGTAAACAATGAGCAGTTCTTC. The full variable domain, in which reference TRBV5-1 and TRBJ2-1 provide the parts outside the CDR3, is KAGVTQTPRYLIKTRGQQVTLSCSPISGHRSVSWYQQTPGQGLQFLFEYFSETQRNKGNFPGRFSGRQFSNSRSEMNVSTLELGDSALYLCASSPTSGVNNEQFFGPGTRLTVL.